The 25 T cell receptor beta chains presented below share a single source sample, sequenced in a study of control samples from healthy donors and cancer patients. Here immunoSEQ multiplex PCR was the method, and the copy in TCRdb shows in-frame clones only, minus some. The profile shows roughly 130,000 clones, 85% to 95% of them singletons. Material for sequencing was PBMCs. These receptors were collected from a man between 45 and 60 years old with head and neck cancer.

This chain connects TRBV30 to TRBJ1-3; a possible D gene is TRBD1 (5 bases). The CDR3 consists of 16 residues. Germline V gene sequence: CDR1 GTSNPN, CDR2 SVGIG (reference sequence). The V end lost 4 bases, the J end lost 3 bases, and 19 bases lay between the germline ends. The CDR3 coding sequence is TGTGCCTGGACACCGGCAGGGCAGTACTTTGGAAACACCATATATTTT. It specifies CAWTPAGQYFGNTIYF.

The chain carries TRBV7-9 and TRBJ2-5, with 8 bases lining up with TRBD1. The CDR3 consists of 18 residues. Germline-derived CDR1 and CDR2 are SEHNR and FQNEAQ (reference sequence). V gave up 5 bases and J gave up 5 bases; unmatched junction bases: 19. CDR3 in DNA: TGTGCCAGCAGCGAAATACCCTCACCAGGGGGCTTGGGGGAGACCCAGTACTTC. Its protein is CASSEIPSPGGLGETQYF.

The chain is built from TRBV24-1 and TRBJ1-6; no clear D. This CDR3 is built from 9 residues. Germline loops: CDR1 KGHDR, CDR2 SFDVKD. The ends were cut back, 9 bases at V and 13 bases at J, with 6 bases in the middle. DNA for the CDR3: TGTGCCACCGTCCAGCCCCTCCACTTT. It specifies CATVQPLHF.

The rearrangement uses TRBV4-3 and TRBJ1-2, with 9 bases matching TRBD1. CDR3 length equals 14 residues. CDR1 and CDR2 (germline): LGHNA, YSLEER. V lost 7 bases, J lost 8 bases, and 11 bases stayed unmatched. The CDR3 sequence: CASNTWTGAAGYTF. The CDR3 bases are TGCGCCAGCAACACCTGGACAGGGGCCGCGGGCTACACCTTC.

This clone was seen a single time. J is TRBJ1-6 and V is TRBV5-6; 9 bases map to TRBD1. From germline, CDR1 is SGHDT and CDR2 YYEEEE. The V segment lost 0 bases and the J segment 13 bases; nucleotides outside the gene matches: 8. The CDR3 is made up of 15 amino acids. The CDR3: CASSLGQGGFWPLHF. CDR3 DNA: TGTGCCAGCAGCTTGGGACAGGGGGGCTTTTGGCCCCTCCACTTT.

The rearrangement joins TRBV4-1 to TRBJ2-3, with D hard to call. V gave up 8 bases and J gave up 4 bases, with 13 bases separating them. CDR1 is MGHRA, CDR2 YSYEKL, per germline. This CDR3 region has 13 residues. The CDR3 coding sequence is TGCGCCAGCGCGCTCCGGCCGTCAGATACGCAGTATTTT. It yields the protein CASALRPSDTQYF.

J is TRBJ2-1 and V is TRBV12-3 or TRBV12-4; D unclear. CDR3 length: 12 amino acids. Trimming took off 3 bases at V and 6 bases at J, with 6 bases between the two ends. In DNA form, the CDR3 reads TGTGCCAGCAGTTTTGGCGGCAATGAGCAGTTCTTC. Amino acid sequence: CASSFGGNEQFF.

V is TRBV2 and J is TRBJ1-1; 9 bases agree with TRBD1. The CDR3 loop spans 14 amino acids. V gave up 6 bases and J gave up 4 bases; unmatched junction bases: 6. Germline-derived CDR1 and CDR2 are SNHLY and FYNNEI. The CDR3 here is CASRTLDRGTEAFF. Written as DNA, the CDR3 is TGTGCCAGCAGGACCTTGGACAGGGGCACTGAAGCTTTCTTT.

A note on this clone: The same CDR3 can be traced to other DNA sequences in this sample. The genes are TRBV5-4 and TRBJ2-1; 8 bases line up with TRBD2. CDR1 and CDR2 from the germline V gene are SGHNT and YYREEE (reference sequence). V dropped 5 bases and J dropped 1; count of bases not matched to a gene: 5. There are 15 residues in the CDR3. As DNA, the CDR3 is TGTGCCAGCAGTCCGGGAGGGGATTCCTACAATGAGCAGTTCTTC. This gives the protein CASSPGGDSYNEQFF.

V gene TRBV7-2 combines with J gene TRBJ2-5, with 9 bases identical to TRBD1. Germline V gene lookup returns CDR1 SGHTA and CDR2 FQGNSA. J gave up 0 bases and V 3 bases, and 11 bases lay outside the gene matches. CDR3 length equals 18 residues. In nucleotides, the CDR3 is TGTGCCAGCAGCTTGGAGAGACCGGGACAGGGAAACCAAGAGACCCAGTACTTC. Its translation is CASSLERPGQGNQETQYF.

This clone was recorded once. The rearrangement uses TRBV2 and TRBJ1-2, with D uncertain. V was pared by 1 base and J by 5 bases, with 8 bases between. Germline V gives CDR1 SNHLY, CDR2 FYNNEI. The CDR3 is 13 amino acids. The CDR3 here is CASSEGIGYGYTF. The CDR3 DNA reads TGTGCCAGCAGTGAAGGTATAGGGTATGGCTACACCTTC.

This chain connects TRBV6-2 or TRBV6-3 to TRBJ2-1, with TRBD2 identical over 9 bases. This CDR3 spans 14 amino acids. Per germline, CDR1 MNHEY and CDR2 SVGEGT. Unmatched junction bases numbered 5, after V lost 0 bases and J lost 11 bases. DNA of the CDR3: TGTGCCAGCAGTTACTCGTGGCTAGCGGGGAAGCAGTTCTTC. Protein product: CASSYSWLAGKQFF.

The gene calls are TRBV10-3 and TRBJ2-7; TRBD1 matches 7 bases. CDR1 and CDR2 (germline): ENHRY, SYGVKD. Unmatched junction bases numbered 9, after V lost 4 bases and J lost 6 bases. This CDR3 has 14 residues. In DNA, the CDR3 is TGTGCCATCAGTGCCGAGGCAGGGGGTGCCGAGCAGTACTTC. Amino acid sequence: CAISAEAGGAEQYF.

The rearrangement joins TRBV2 to TRBJ2-7; D ambiguous. CDR1 SNHLY and CDR2 FYNNEI come from the germline V gene. Trimming removed 1 base at V and 3 bases at J, with 16 bases between. This CDR3 has 16 amino acids. CDR3 DNA: TGTGCCAGCAGTGAAGGCTACAGCCTTACAAACTACGAGCAGTACTTC. Translation gives CASSEGYSLTNYEQYF.

The CDR3 coding sequence is TGTGCCAGCATCGTCCCTGGGAACACTGAAGCTTTCTTT. Its protein product is CASIVPGNTEAFF. The chain has TRBV28 and TRBJ1-1; D is unresolved. Trimming shortened V by 7 bases and J by 1 base, and 10 bases separated the two germline ends. There are 13 residues in the CDR3. Germline values: CDR1 MDHEN, CDR2 SYDVKM.

The rearrangement links TRBV15 to TRBJ1-2; 11 bases match TRBD1. The CDR3 contains 16 residues. Germline V CDR1 and CDR2: LNHNV, YYDKDF (reference sequence). J gave up 5 bases and V 6 bases, and 11 bases lay outside the gene matches. The CDR3 DNA reads TGTGCCACCAGAAGCGTAGGACAGGGGGCTATGTATGGCTACACCTTC. It translates to CATRSVGQGAMYGYTF.

This chain connects TRBV4-1 to TRBJ2-7; 7 positions agree with TRBD1. Trimming removed 7 bases from V and 3 bases from J; junction bases left unmatched: 6. Germline CDR1 reads MGHRA; CDR2 reads YSYEKL. This CDR3 is built from 13 residues. CDR3 in amino acids: CASKGAGSYEQYF. Here the CDR3 DNA reads TGCGCCAGCAAGGGGGCAGGGAGCTACGAGCAGTACTTC.

V usage is TRBV19 and J usage is TRBJ1-6; D uncertain. V was clipped by 6 bases and J by 6 bases, with 9 bases between them. Germline CDR1 and CDR2: LNHDA and SQIVND (reference sequence). This CDR3 comprises 13 residues. In DNA form, the CDR3 reads TGTGCCAGTAGCAACACCCTTAATTCACCCCTCCACTTT. Translating it yields CASSNTLNSPLHF.

The chain is built from TRBV6-2 or TRBV6-3 and TRBJ1-4; D may be TRBD1 (6 bases). The length of the CDR3 is 17 residues. Germline lookup yields CDR1 MNHEY and CDR2 SVGEGT. With 5 bases removed from V and 0 bases from J, the gap between germline ends came to 16 bases. CDR3 DNA sequence: TGTGCCAGCAGTCCAATCGGGACAACTGCAACTAATGAAAAACTGTTTTTT. This encodes CASSPIGTTATNEKLFF.

This rearrangement joins TRBV19 to TRBJ2-4, with D unresolved. The CDR3 is 15 residues long. Per germline, CDR1 LNHDA and CDR2 SQIVND (reference sequence). V was clipped by 7 bases and J by 7 bases, with 20 bases between them. CDR3 protein: CASTATVRPENIQYF. The CDR3 nucleotides read TGTGCCAGTACTGCCACGGTTAGACCGGAGAACATTCAGTACTTC. Looking up the rest from reference TRBV19 and TRBJ2-4 gives the full variable domain: DGGITQSPKYLFRKEGQNVTLSCEQNLNHDAMYWYRQDPGQGLRLIYYSQIVNDFQKGDIAEGYSVSREKKESFPLTVTSAQKNPTAFYLCASTATVRPENIQYFGAGTRLSVL.

The V gene is TRBV30, the J gene TRBJ1-5; D uncertain. The length of the CDR3 is 13 residues. Germline CDR1 is GTSNPN and CDR2 is SVGIG (reference sequence). V lost 2 bases to trimming and J lost 0 bases, with 5 bases between them. This CDR3 is CAWSTDSNQPQHF. In DNA form, the CDR3 reads TGTGCCTGGAGTACGGATAGCAATCAGCCCCAGCATTTT.

The CDR3 loop reads CASSSVGGINEKLFF. Written as DNA, the CDR3 is TGTGCCAGCAGCTCCGTGGGGGGAATAAATGAAAAACTGTTTTTT. The chain combines TRBV11-2 with TRBJ1-4; D may be TRBD1 (5 bases). Germline CDR1 and CDR2: SGHAT and FQNNGV. The CDR3 length is 15 residues. V shed 4 bases and J shed 5 bases, with 14 bases lying between them.

In its sample, this clone was seen once. The chain joins TRBV5-1 to TRBJ2-2; 9 nucleotides agree with TRBD2. Looked up from germline, CDR1 is SGHRS and CDR2 is YFSETQ. The J segment lost 3 bases and the V segment lost 1 base, leaving 10 bases of the junction unmatched. This CDR3 contains 18 residues. The CDR3 DNA is TGCGCCAGCAGCTTGAGTCGCGGGGGGGCCGGTGACACCGGGGAGCTGTTTTTT. It specifies CASSLSRGGAGDTGELFF.

The chain uses TRBV11-3 and TRBJ1-1; 7 bases agree with TRBD1. Unmatched junction bases numbered 0, after V lost 5 bases and J lost 3 bases. The CDR3 contains 12 residues. The V gene's germline CDR1 is SGHNT and CDR2 YENEEA. CDR3 sequence: CASSQGDTEAFF. In DNA form, the CDR3 reads TGTGCCAGCAGCCAGGGGGACACTGAAGCTTTCTTT.

This clone was counted a single time. The rearrangement joins TRBV4-3 to TRBJ1-1, with a possible D match to TRBD1 (5 bases). The germline gives CDR1 LGHNA, CDR2 YSLEER. The CDR3 length is 15 residues. V was shortened by 7 bases and J by 3 bases, with 18 bases between the two germline ends. The DNA for the CDR3 is TGCGCCAGCACAACGCGGGGCGGGGGGGACACTGAAGCTTTCTTT. Protein sequence: CASTTRGGGDTEAFF.